One and the same sample provided the 10 T cell receptor beta chains below, sequenced in a study of human T cells and chemical hapten exposure. Time point denoted: patch test 1, 2 weeks after DPC sensitization. Treatment: therapeutic diphenylcyclopropenone sensitization with weekly scalp DPC. One entry per CDR3 protein, called by TCRdb with MiXCR from the RACE reads. The table records roughly 360,000 distinct CDR3 sequences, approximately 5% of them present only once. This specimen was whole blood, taken in connection with sensitization to the hapten diphenylcyclopropenone (DPC). The receptor source for this set is a woman aged 50 to 60 with alopecia areata. Some clones in this sample may be carry-over from other donors' samples.

This clonotype was observed many times. The CDR3 spells CSATGGLTEAFF. The CDR3, as DNA: TGCAGTGCAACAGGGGGGCTCACTGAAGCTTTCTTT. The rearrangement uses TRBV20-1 and TRBJ1-1, with TRBD1 matching 8 bases. Germline CDR1 reads DFQATT; CDR2 reads SNEGSKA (reference sequence). The CDR3 is 12 amino acids. V shed 6 bases and J 4 bases; nucleotides not matched to a gene: 4.

This clonotype was seen at least ten times. The chain has TRBV7-2 and TRBJ2-3; maybe TRBD2 (7 bases). CDR1 is SGHTA and CDR2 is FQGNSA in the germline V gene. V was pared by 1 base and J by 4 bases, with 15 bases between. The CDR3 loop spans 16 amino acids. CDR3 sequence reads: CASSLEVWGGPDTQYF. The CDR3 region has the DNA TGTGCCAGCAGCTTAGAGGTCTGGGGGGGGCCAGATACGCAGTATTTT.

There are many counts of this clonotype. J is TRBJ2-7 and V is TRBV29-1, with 8 bases aligning to TRBD1. Trimming removed 7 bases from V and 4 bases from J; junction bases left unmatched: 9. The CDR3 totals 13 residues. In germline, CDR1 is SQVTM, CDR2 ANQGSEA. The CDR3 region is CSAGKDREYEQYF. In DNA, the CDR3 is TGCAGCGCCGGCAAGGACAGGGAATACGAGCAGTACTTC.

This clonotype was picked up many times. The chain is built from TRBV5-1 and TRBJ1-6; D is unresolved. Trimming removed 0 bases from V and 0 bases from J, with 10 bases in between. Germline V lookup: CDR1 SGHRS, CDR2 YFSETQ. The CDR3 has 17 amino acids. CDR3 sequence (DNA): TGCGCCAGCAGCTTGGCCGGAGCGCCCTCCTATAATTCACCCCTCCACTTT. It is translated as CASSLAGAPSYNSPLHF.

The rearrangement joins TRBV12-3 or TRBV12-4 to TRBJ1-5; 8 bases are a match to TRBD1. V lost 3 bases and J lost 1; bases outside the gene matches: 11. This CDR3 region has 18 residues. CDR3: CASSLSNRGKVSNQPQHF. The CDR3 nucleotides read TGTGCCAGCAGTTTGAGTAACAGGGGGAAGGTGAGCAATCAGCCCCAGCATTTT.

This chain joins TRBV12-5 and TRBJ1-5; D remains unclear. The V and J ends lost 6 bases and 4 bases respectively, with 16 bases between them. The germline CDR1 and CDR2 sequences are LGHNT and FRNRAP. The CDR3 runs 15 residues. The CDR3 here is CASGDTLRWNQPQHF. The CDR3 coding sequence is TGTGCTAGTGGCGACACTCTGCGATGGAATCAGCCCCAGCATTTT. Using reference TRBV12-5 and TRBJ1-5 for the parts outside the CDR3, the full variable domain is DARVTQTPRHKVTEMGQEVTMRCQPILGHNTVFWYRQTMMQGLELLAYFRNRAPLDDSGMPKDRFSAEMPDATLATLKIQPSEPRDSAVYFCASGDTLRWNQPQHFGDGTRLSIL.

Many counts were recorded for this clonotype. The chain employs TRBV20-1 and TRBJ1-5; a weak D match, TRBD1 (5 bases). The CDR3 is made up of 14 amino acids. V lost 3 bases, J lost 5 bases, and 14 bases lay in between. Germline CDR1 reads DFQATT; CDR2 reads SNEGSKA (reference sequence). CDR3 sequence (DNA): TGCAGTGCTAGGGGCAGGGCCACCGATCAGCCCCAGCATTTT. It codes for CSARGRATDQPQHF.

V and J are TRBV6-1 and TRBJ1-1; D might be TRBD1 (6 bases). CDR3 length: 15 residues. CDR1 MNHNS and CDR2 SASEGT come from the germline V gene. Trimming cost V 0 bases and J 5 bases, with 13 bases left between them. The chain's CDR3 is CASSEAGGLGTEAFF. The CDR3 coding sequence is TGTGCCAGCAGTGAAGCCGGGGGGCTCGGGACTGAAGCTTTCTTT.

This clonotype was found many times. This chain links TRBV28 with TRBJ2-3; no clear D gene. There are 15 residues in the CDR3. CDR1 MDHEN and CDR2 SYDVKM come from the germline V gene. The V and J ends lost 7 bases and 3 bases respectively, with 17 bases between them. In DNA, the CDR3 is TGTGCCAGCACCCAAGGACCCCATCGGACAGATACGCAGTATTTT. Its translation: CASTQGPHRTDTQYF.

This clonotype was found many times. V is TRBV10-2 and J is TRBJ2-1; D might be TRBD2 (6 bases). Germline V gene sequence: CDR1 WSHSY, CDR2 SAAADI. V was pared by 5 bases and J by 10 bases, with 15 bases between. CDR3 length: 13 amino acids. CDR3 coding DNA: TGCGCCAGCAGTCGGGACTCACGAACGGAGCAGTTCTTC. Translation gives CASSRDSRTEQFF.